These T cell receptor beta chains were read from a single sample in a study of T cell responses to AZD1222 COVID-19 vaccine. Generated by immunoSEQ multiplex PCR, the TCRdb table keeps only in-frame clones and is missing some. The sample has about 53,000 clones; 65% to 85% are singletons. Sequenced material: peripheral blood, taken on day 0 of AZD1222 vaccination. The receptors stem from an adult in good health. Each CDR3 is given with its conserved first and last residue. Each record gives: clone size, V gene, J gene, D gene, CDR3 protein, CDR3 DNA. The D gene is left open where the match is weak. Expanded clones are given a class, and other clones once, few, many or no size at all.

abundance: once; v_gene: TRBV4-2; j_gene: TRBJ2-1; d_gene: TRBD2; CDR3aa: CASSQEGLAGVSEQFF; CDR3nt: TGTGCCAGCAGCCAAGAGGGACTAGCGGGAGTAAGTGAGCAGTTCTTC
abundance: -; v_gene: TRBV19; j_gene: TRBJ2-3; d_gene: TRBD2; CDR3aa: CASGGSAGGITDTQYF; CDR3nt: TGTGCCAGTGGGGGGTCAGCGGGAGGAATCACAGATACGCAGTATTTT
abundance: -; v_gene: TRBV10-2; j_gene: TRBJ2-7; d_gene: -; CDR3aa: CASSEGVFGGGGYEQYF; CDR3nt: TGCGCCAGCAGTGAGGGAGTCTTTGGGGGAGGCGGCTACGAGCAGTACTTC
abundance: -; v_gene: TRBV2; j_gene: TRBJ1-2; d_gene: -; CDR3aa: CASSEMSRRRGANYGYTF; CDR3nt: TGTGCCAGCAGTGAAATGAGCAGACGAAGGGGAGCTAACTATGGCTACACCTTC
abundance: -; v_gene: TRBV5-8; j_gene: TRBJ2-5; d_gene: -; CDR3aa: CASSLVGREQETQYF; CDR3nt: TGTGCCAGCAGCTTGGTTGGCAGAGAGCAAGAGACCCAGTACTTC
abundance: -; v_gene: TRBV7-8; j_gene: TRBJ1-4; d_gene: TRBD1; CDR3aa: CASSQTPVRDSSGTNEKLFF; CDR3nt: TGTGCCAGCAGCCAAACCCCGGTCAGGGACAGTTCGGGAACTAATGAAAAACTGTTTTTT
abundance: -; v_gene: TRBV29-1; j_gene: TRBJ1-1; d_gene: -; CDR3aa: CSGTPARYTEAFF; CDR3nt: TGCAGCGGGACTCCCGCGCGGTACACTGAAGCTTTCTTT
abundance: once; v_gene: TRBV7-8; j_gene: TRBJ2-7; d_gene: TRBD1; CDR3aa: CASSLGGNRGNSYEQYF; CDR3nt: TGTGCCAGCAGCTTAGGGGGGAACAGGGGAAACTCCTACGAGCAGTACTTC
abundance: -; v_gene: TRBV24-1; j_gene: TRBJ2-2; d_gene: -; CDR3aa: CATSDTPEPGELFF; CDR3nt: TGTGCCACCAGTGATACTCCAGAGCCCGGGGAGCTGTTTTTT
abundance: few; v_gene: TRBV2; j_gene: TRBJ2-7; d_gene: -; CDR3aa: CASRVDRYANEQYF; CDR3nt: TGTGCCAGCAGGGTTGACAGGTACGCGAACGAGCAGTACTTC
abundance: -; v_gene: TRBV14; j_gene: TRBJ1-1; d_gene: -; CDR3aa: CASSQVGRYTEAFF; CDR3nt: TGTGCCAGCAGCCAAGTAGGCAGGTACACTGAAGCTTTCTTT
abundance: -; v_gene: TRBV5-8; j_gene: TRBJ2-5; d_gene: -; CDR3aa: CASTSPGSQETQYF; CDR3nt: TGTGCCAGCACCTCCCCTGGCAGCCAAGAGACCCAGTACTTC
abundance: -; v_gene: TRBV9; j_gene: TRBJ2-7; d_gene: -; CDR3aa: CASSGQLGIGEQYF; CDR3nt: TGTGCCAGCAGCGGACAACTAGGAATAGGCGAGCAGTACTTC
abundance: -; v_gene: TRBV5-1; j_gene: TRBJ1-5; d_gene: -; CDR3aa: CASSSGDQNQPQHF; CDR3nt: TGCGCCAGCAGTTCTGGGGACCAAAATCAGCCCCAGCATTTT
abundance: -; v_gene: TRBV5-1; j_gene: TRBJ1-5; d_gene: -; CDR3aa: CASSPRLGDQPQHF; CDR3nt: TGCGCCAGCAGCCCGCGGTTGGGGGATCAGCCCCAGCATTTT
abundance: -; v_gene: TRBV6-5; j_gene: TRBJ1-1; d_gene: -; CDR3aa: CASSKLTDAFF; CDR3nt: TGTGCCAGCAGTAAGCTGACAGACGCTTTCTTT
abundance: once; v_gene: TRBV6-6; j_gene: TRBJ1-5; d_gene: -; CDR3aa: CASSETVGGNQPQHF; CDR3nt: TGTGCCAGCAGTGAGACAGTAGGTGGCAATCAGCCCCAGCATTTT
abundance: -; v_gene: TRBV28; j_gene: TRBJ2-1; d_gene: TRBD1; CDR3aa: CASSPGQETYNEQFF; CDR3nt: TGTGCCAGCAGCCCGGGACAGGAGACCTACAATGAGCAGTTCTTC
abundance: -; v_gene: TRBV27; j_gene: TRBJ2-7; d_gene: -; CDR3aa: CASTTGGVSSYEQYF; CDR3nt: TGTGCCAGCACAACCGGGGGCGTTAGCTCCTACGAGCAGTACTTC
abundance: -; v_gene: TRBV11-1; j_gene: TRBJ2-1; d_gene: -; CDR3aa: CASSSPGWDEQFF; CDR3nt: TGTGCCAGCAGCTCCCCCGGCTGGGATGAGCAGTTCTTC
abundance: once; v_gene: TRBV11-2; j_gene: TRBJ1-1; d_gene: -; CDR3aa: CASSPDEGAVDTEAFF; CDR3nt: TGTGCCAGCAGCCCTGACGAAGGGGCTGTGGACACTGAAGCTTTCTTT
abundance: -; v_gene: TRBV19; j_gene: TRBJ1-4; d_gene: -; CDR3aa: CASSRGSNEKLFF; CDR3nt: TGTGCCAGTAGTCGGGGCAGCAATGAAAAGCTGTTTTTT
abundance: -; v_gene: TRBV11-2; j_gene: TRBJ1-6; d_gene: -; CDR3aa: CASSLDVHSPLHF; CDR3nt: TGTGCCAGCAGCTTAGATGTTCACTCACCCCTCCACTTT
abundance: -; v_gene: TRBV3-1/TRBV3-2; j_gene: TRBJ1-4; d_gene: -; CDR3aa: CASSQRTGGKEKLFF; CDR3nt: TGTGCCAGCAGCCAGAGGACGGGGGGAAAAGAAAAACTGTTTTTT
abundance: -; v_gene: TRBV7-2; j_gene: TRBJ1-5; d_gene: -; CDR3aa: CASSSRSGTGNQPQHF; CDR3nt: TGTGCCAGCAGCTCTCGATCCGGGACGGGTAATCAGCCCCAGCATTTT
abundance: -; v_gene: TRBV15; j_gene: TRBJ2-7; d_gene: TRBD1; CDR3aa: CATSRDGTGLESF; CDR3nt: TGTGCCACCAGCAGAGATGGGACAGGGCTGGAGAGTTTC
abundance: -; v_gene: TRBV2; j_gene: TRBJ2-7; d_gene: TRBD1; CDR3aa: CASHPGQGYEQYF; CDR3nt: TGTGCCAGCCACCCGGGACAGGGCTACGAGCAGTACTTC
abundance: -; v_gene: TRBV11-3; j_gene: TRBJ2-7; d_gene: TRBD1; CDR3aa: CASSFEGQGNYEQYF; CDR3nt: TGTGCCAGCAGCTTCGAGGGACAGGGAAACTACGAGCAGTACTTC
abundance: -; v_gene: TRBV6-6; j_gene: TRBJ1-1; d_gene: -; CDR3aa: CASIVPIGLNTEAFF; CDR3nt: TGTGCCAGCATCGTACCGATCGGCCTGAACACTGAAGCTTTCTTT
abundance: -; v_gene: TRBV28; j_gene: TRBJ1-1; d_gene: -; CDR3aa: CASTVPGGRAFF; CDR3nt: TGTGCCAGCACCGTCCCCGGGGGCAGAGCTTTCTTT
abundance: -; v_gene: TRBV28; j_gene: TRBJ2-1; d_gene: -; CDR3aa: CASSSAGPYNEQFF; CDR3nt: TGTGCCAGCAGTAGCGCGGGGCCCTACAATGAGCAGTTCTTC
abundance: -; v_gene: TRBV29-1; j_gene: TRBJ1-6; d_gene: -; CDR3aa: CSVAAGRRSPLHF; CDR3nt: TGCAGCGTTGCCGCAGGGAGGCGTTCACCCCTCCACTTT
abundance: few; v_gene: TRBV9; j_gene: TRBJ1-2; d_gene: TRBD1; CDR3aa: CASYRDRGPPDYGYTF; CDR3nt: TGTGCCAGCTATAGGGACAGGGGGCCCCCCGACTATGGCTACACCTTC
abundance: -; v_gene: TRBV10-1; j_gene: TRBJ1-4; d_gene: TRBD1; CDR3aa: CASSDRTGGEKLFF; CDR3nt: TGCGCCAGCAGTGATCGGACAGGGGGTGAAAAACTGTTTTTT
abundance: -; v_gene: TRBV19; j_gene: TRBJ1-6; d_gene: -; CDR3aa: CASSMGQYNSPLHF; CDR3nt: TGTGCCAGTAGTATGGGGCAGTATAATTCACCCCTCCACTTT
abundance: -; v_gene: TRBV19; j_gene: TRBJ2-1; d_gene: -; CDR3aa: CAVLGGGRSNEQFF; CDR3nt: TGTGCCGTCCTCGGAGGGGGCAGGTCGAATGAGCAGTTCTTC
abundance: -; v_gene: TRBV5-1; j_gene: TRBJ2-5; d_gene: -; CDR3aa: CASGQGGQWETQYF; CDR3nt: TGCGCCAGCGGCCAGGGGGGCCAGTGGGAGACCCAGTACTTC
abundance: -; v_gene: TRBV7-8; j_gene: TRBJ1-2; d_gene: -; CDR3aa: CASSLQGSNYGYTF; CDR3nt: TGTGCCAGCAGCCTACAGGGTTCTAACTATGGCTACACCTTC
abundance: -; v_gene: TRBV3-1/TRBV3-2; j_gene: TRBJ1-5; d_gene: -; CDR3aa: CASSLPGQPQHF; CDR3nt: TGTGCCAGCAGCCTGCCGGGTCAGCCCCAGCATTTT
abundance: -; v_gene: TRBV18; j_gene: TRBJ2-1; d_gene: -; CDR3aa: CASSPIVEHLSNNEQFF; CDR3nt: TGTGCCAGCTCACCAATAGTGGAACACCTCTCTAACAATGAGCAGTTCTTC
abundance: -; v_gene: TRBV19; j_gene: TRBJ1-1; d_gene: -; CDR3aa: CASRNIQMNTEAFF; CDR3nt: TGTGCCAGTAGAAATATACAGATGAACACTGAAGCTTTCTTT
abundance: -; v_gene: TRBV11-3; j_gene: TRBJ1-1; d_gene: -; CDR3aa: CASSGARSLEAFF; CDR3nt: TGTGCCAGCAGCGGGGCCCGCAGCCTGGAAGCTTTCTTT
abundance: -; v_gene: TRBV19; j_gene: TRBJ1-2; d_gene: TRBD1; CDR3aa: CASLNRGTNYGYTF; CDR3nt: TGTGCCAGCCTTAACAGGGGGACCAACTATGGCTACACCTTC
abundance: -; v_gene: TRBV2; j_gene: TRBJ2-7; d_gene: TRBD2; CDR3aa: CASRGTSGSTYEQYF; CDR3nt: TGTGCCAGCAGGGGGACTAGCGGAAGCACCTACGAGCAGTACTTC
abundance: -; v_gene: TRBV25-1; j_gene: TRBJ1-1; d_gene: TRBD1; CDR3aa: CASWDRMNTEAFF; CDR3nt: TGTGCCAGCTGGGACAGAATGAACACTGAAGCTTTCTTT
abundance: -; v_gene: TRBV5-1; j_gene: TRBJ2-3; d_gene: -; CDR3aa: CASSSGISTDTQYF; CDR3nt: TGCGCCAGCAGCTCAGGGATTTCGACAGATACGCAGTATTTT
abundance: -; v_gene: TRBV7-2; j_gene: TRBJ1-2; d_gene: -; CDR3aa: CASSFDGGEGYTF; CDR3nt: TGTGCCAGCAGCTTCGACGGTGGTGAAGGCTACACCTTC
abundance: -; v_gene: TRBV12-5; j_gene: TRBJ1-2; d_gene: -; CDR3aa: CASGFGQPLYGYTF; CDR3nt: TGTGCTAGTGGTTTCGGACAACCCCTCTATGGCTACACCTTC
abundance: -; v_gene: TRBV2; j_gene: TRBJ2-3; d_gene: TRBD2; CDR3aa: CASTPGTSGRGADTQYF; CDR3nt: TGTGCCAGCACCCCCGGGACTAGCGGGAGAGGAGCAGATACGCAGTATTTT
abundance: -; v_gene: TRBV19; j_gene: TRBJ1-1; d_gene: -; CDR3aa: CASSMRMGLKGNTEAFF; CDR3nt: TGTGCCAGTAGTATGCGGATGGGACTTAAGGGGAACACTGAAGCTTTCTTT
abundance: -; v_gene: TRBV19; j_gene: TRBJ1-3; d_gene: -; CDR3aa: CASSSSGTPGNTIYF; CDR3nt: TGTGCCAGTAGTTCCTCCGGGACACCAGGAAACACCATATATTTT
abundance: -; v_gene: TRBV29-1; j_gene: TRBJ1-5; d_gene: -; CDR3aa: CSVVWQGMGNQPQHF; CDR3nt: TGCAGCGTTGTTTGGCAGGGCATGGGCAATCAGCCCCAGCATTTT
abundance: -; v_gene: TRBV19; j_gene: TRBJ2-2; d_gene: -; CDR3aa: CASSISGGGGGELFF; CDR3nt: TGTGCCAGTAGTATATCAGGCGGAGGGGGCGGGGAGCTGTTTTTT
abundance: -; v_gene: TRBV28; j_gene: TRBJ2-7; d_gene: -; CDR3aa: CASRPQPGAPYEQYF; CDR3nt: TGTGCCAGCAGACCCCAGCCGGGGGCGCCCTACGAGCAGTACTTC